What follows is one T cell receptor beta chain and its context. The target antigen is unknown. Every donor gave 9.5 to 10 milliliters of peripheral blood. This CDR3 contains 15 residues. Trimming took off 0 bases at V and 5 bases at J, with 13 bases between the two ends. The germline V gene has CDR1 KGHSH and CDR2 LQKENI. The authors ran a second PCR of about 7 to 12 cycles using a sample-barcoded 5' primer and a J-beta primer mix. Every molecule of cDNA carried a tag from a template-switch adaptor with 12 random nucleotides. One entry per CDR3 protein, called by TCRdb with MiXCR from the 5' RACE reads. The sample includes 700,000 or so distinct CDR3 sequences, 22% of them seen just once. This record belongs to a study of blood T cells in healthy people across ages. Notes on the study in general: Diversity of TCR beta correlated strongly with naive T cell percentage. Because sorting was not performed, PBMCs prevented conclusive naive versus antigen-experienced comparison.

The sequence derives from a man aged 65 to 85 in good health. The rearrangement joins TRBV18 to TRBJ2-5; perhaps TRBD2 as D (6 bases). Sequenced sample: blood. The CDR3 is CASSPPSGEIETQYF. The CDR3 nucleotides are TGTGCCAGCTCACCACCTAGCGGAGAGATCGAGACCCAGTACTTC.